The T cell receptor (beta chain) described here comes from a study of blood T cell repertoires in COVID-19. Study as a whole: Recovered status in Cohort 3 required two negative PCRs, clearance, or symptom resolution. Donors in the United States, Italy and Spain gave samples during acute or convalescent COVID-19.

Original data processing: Estimated nucleated cell counts came from reference gene primer amplification. Using immunoSEQ multiplex PCR, the repertoire was profiled, and TCRdb retains in-frame clones only, with some absent. The D gene and trimming were derived from the DNA, and the V and J assignments and clone size from that table. The sample lists approximately 360,000 clones, 80% to 90% occurring once. The clonotype was recovered from a man aged 40-55 years in a cohort exposed to, infected with or recovered from COVID-19 (not recorded which). The sequenced sample consisted of PBMCs or T cells enriched from blood (not recorded which).

This CDR3 reads CASSYQETQYF. DNA for the CDR3: TGTGCCAGCAGCTATCAAGAGACCCAGTACTTC. The chain joins TRBV3-1 (or the pseudogene TRBV3-2) to TRBJ2-5, with no clear D. Germline loops: CDR1 LGHDT, CDR2 YNNKEL (reference sequence). The CDR3 consists of 11 residues. Trimming left V 5 bases short and J 2 bases short, with 3 bases between.